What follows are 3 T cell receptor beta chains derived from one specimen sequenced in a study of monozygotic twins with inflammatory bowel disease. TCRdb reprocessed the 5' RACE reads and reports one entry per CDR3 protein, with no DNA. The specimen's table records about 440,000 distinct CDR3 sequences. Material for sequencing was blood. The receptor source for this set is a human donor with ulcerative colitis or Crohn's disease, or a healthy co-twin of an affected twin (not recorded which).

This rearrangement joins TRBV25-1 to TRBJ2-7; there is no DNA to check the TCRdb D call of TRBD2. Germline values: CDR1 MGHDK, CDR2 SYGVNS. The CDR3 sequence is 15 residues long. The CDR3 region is CASSDSRRGDYEQYF.

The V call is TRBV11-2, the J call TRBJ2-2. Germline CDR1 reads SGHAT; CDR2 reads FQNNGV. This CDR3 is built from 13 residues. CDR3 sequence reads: CASSLGRPGELFF. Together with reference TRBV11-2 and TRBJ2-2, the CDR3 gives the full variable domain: EAGVAQSPRYKIIEKRQSVAFWCNPISGHATLYWYQQILGQGPKLLIQFQNNGVVDDSQLPKDRFSAERLKGVDSTLKIQPAKLEDSAVYLCASSLGRPGELFFGEGSRLTVL.

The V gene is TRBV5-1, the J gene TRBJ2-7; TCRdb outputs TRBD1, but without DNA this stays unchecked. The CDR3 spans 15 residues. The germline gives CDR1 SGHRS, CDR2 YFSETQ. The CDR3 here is CASRLWTSGGYEQYF.